The 16 T cell receptor beta chains in this list originate from one sample, sequenced in a study of identical twins. Using its own MiXCR run on the 5' RACE reads, TCRdb lists one record per CDR3 protein. The repertoire holds roughly 720,000 distinct CDR3 sequences, about 20% seen once, with roughly 13% in the top ten. The same sample was also studied in work on T cells expressing NK-cell markers.

Sequencing used PBMCs. The receptors here all came from a woman aged 18-35 years in good health.

The chain has TRBV4-3 and TRBJ2-5; TRBD1 matches 7 bases. CDR1 and CDR2 from the germline V gene are LGHNA and YSLEER. The CDR3 runs 17 residues. Trimming took 0 bases from V and 2 from J; bases not matched to a gene: 9. The CDR3 loop is CASSQDAGTARQETQYF. CDR3 bases: TGCGCCAGCAGCCAAGATGCCGGGACAGCTAGGCAAGAGACCCAGTACTTC.

The chain carries TRBV29-1 and TRBJ2-7; TRBD1 aligns across 12 bases. Per the germline V gene, CDR1 is SQVTM and CDR2 is ANQGSEA. CDR3 length: 13 amino acids. Unmatched junction bases numbered 5, after V lost 7 bases and J lost 4 bases. CDR3 coding DNA: TGCAGCGCTCGGGACAGGGGGCTGTACGAGCAGTACTTC. It translates to CSARDRGLYEQYF.

V is TRBV2 and J is TRBJ2-2, with a weak D call TRBD1 (5 bases). The germline CDR1 and CDR2 sequences are SNHLY and FYNNEI. Deletions cut 4 bases from V and 4 bases from J, with 13 bases between. This CDR3 region has 15 residues. The DNA of the CDR3 is TGTGCCAGCAGTGGTCTCGACAGACTCACCGGGGAGCTGTTTTTT. Protein sequence: CASSGLDRLTGELFF.

This rearrangement joins TRBV9 to TRBJ2-1; D is unresolved. Trimming shortened V by 0 bases and J by 5 bases, and 12 bases separated the two germline ends. The CDR3 length is 15 residues. Germline V CDR1 and CDR2: SGDLS, YYNGEE. The CDR3 DNA sequence: TGTGCCAGCAGCGTAGAGGGCGCGCCCAACAATGAGCAGTTCTTC. Translated: CASSVEGAPNNEQFF.

This clonotype was observed a few times. This sequence joins TRBV4-1 and TRBJ1-6; no clear D gene. The CDR3 extends over 17 amino acids. Germline CDR1 and CDR2: MGHRA and YSYEKL. Trimming left V 1 base short and J 0 bases short, with 10 bases between. The CDR3 nucleotides are TGCGCCAGCAGCCAAGGGATGGCAGTCTCCTATAATTCACCCCTCCACTTT. Protein: CASSQGMAVSYNSPLHF.

This rearrangement joins TRBV19 to TRBJ2-1; 11 bases align to TRBD2. This CDR3 contains 15 residues. Trimming cost V 8 bases and J 7 bases; bases outside gene matches: 10. CDR1 and CDR2 from the germline V gene are LNHDA and SQIVND (reference sequence). The CDR3 loop reads CASGQLAGVRNEQFF. In nucleotides, the CDR3 is TGTGCCAGTGGTCAACTAGCGGGAGTGAGAAATGAGCAGTTCTTC.

The chain employs TRBV15 and TRBJ1-2, with D unresolved. Germline values: CDR1 LNHNV, CDR2 YYDKDF (reference sequence). There are 14 residues in the CDR3. Trimming cost V 5 bases and J 6 bases, with 16 bases left between them. The CDR3: CATSALQYVDGYTF. CDR3 DNA sequence: TGTGCCACCAGCGCCCTACAGTATGTGGATGGCTACACCTTC.

This clonotype was seen more than once but under ten times. This chain joins TRBV6-2 or TRBV6-3 and TRBJ2-1; TRBD2 agrees at 8 bases. V lost 0 bases, J lost 7 bases, and 8 bases stayed unmatched. The CDR3 consists of 16 residues. The germline V gene encodes CDR1 MNHEY and CDR2 SVGEGT. The CDR3 protein is CASSYSDYPSGNEQFF. As DNA, the CDR3 is TGTGCCAGCAGTTACTCGGACTACCCTAGCGGGAATGAGCAGTTCTTC.

The chain is built from TRBV5-5 and TRBJ2-7, with 9 bases identical to TRBD2. The CDR3 loop spans 18 amino acids. The germline gives CDR1 SGHKS, CDR2 YYEKEE (reference sequence). V lost 1 base and J lost 1; bases outside the gene matches: 12. CDR3 residues: CASSLLVTSGTISYEQYF. CDR3 sequence (DNA): TGTGCCAGCAGCTTGCTGGTGACTAGCGGAACGATTTCCTACGAGCAGTACTTC.

This clonotype has more than one count but fewer than ten. J is TRBJ2-1 and V is TRBV6-5; possible D gene TRBD2, 6 bases. Germline CDR1 is MNHEY and CDR2 is SVGAGI. With 2 bases removed from V and 2 bases from J, the gap between germline ends came to 10 bases. This CDR3 contains 15 residues. The CDR3 region is CASSYRPGAYNEQFF. The DNA for the CDR3 is TGTGCCAGCAGTTACCGACCGGGGGCCTACAATGAGCAGTTCTTC.

The rearrangement links TRBV20-1 to TRBJ2-3, with D perhaps TRBD1 (5 bases). The germline gives CDR1 DFQATT, CDR2 SNEGSKA (reference sequence). The CDR3 runs 13 residues. Trimming took 5 bases from V and 1 from J, leaving 10 bases between them. The CDR3 bases are TGCAGTGCTTGGGCGACAGGCACAGATACGCAGTATTTT. It specifies CSAWATGTDTQYF.

Only a few counts were recorded for this clonotype. CDR3 residues: CASSEMGTGFYGYTF. CDR3 nucleotide sequence: TGTGCCAGCAGTGAAATGGGTACAGGGTTCTATGGCTACACCTTC. V gene TRBV6-1 combines with J gene TRBJ1-2, with D possibly being TRBD1 (6 bases). The V gene lost 2 bases and the J gene lost 4 bases, with 14 bases spanning the gap. Germline V gene data show CDR1 as MNHNS and CDR2 as SASEGT. The CDR3 has 15 amino acids.

The gene calls are TRBV12-3 or TRBV12-4 and TRBJ2-1; either TRBD1 or TRBD2 may fit D (5 bases each). Trimming shortened V by 4 bases and J by 7 bases, and 17 bases separated the two germline ends. The CDR3 consists of 15 residues. In DNA form, the CDR3 reads TGTGCCAGCAGTTCCCCAACGAGGGACGTGAATGAGCAGTTCTTC. This codes for CASSSPTRDVNEQFF.

This clonotype was detected a few times. The J gene is TRBJ2-7, the V gene TRBV7-9; D is possibly TRBD1 (5 bases). Looked up from germline, CDR1 is SEHNR and CDR2 is FQNEAQ (reference sequence). Deletions cut 1 base from V and 6 bases from J, with 13 bases between. This CDR3 has 14 residues. CDR3 in DNA: TGTGCCAGCAGCTTAGAGGGCAGGGCCCTCGAGCAGTACTTC. This encodes CASSLEGRALEQYF.

This clonotype appeared many times. This rearrangement joins TRBV20-1 to TRBJ2-3; the D is unclear. V was clipped by 6 bases and J by 0 bases, with 7 bases between them. There are 12 residues in the CDR3. CDR1 is DFQATT, CDR2 SNEGSKA, per germline (reference sequence). The CDR3, as DNA: TGCAGTGCCCAGCTTAGCACAGATACGCAGTATTTT. As protein: CSAQLSTDTQYF.

The J gene is TRBJ2-1, the V gene TRBV5-1; D is unresolved. Between the trimmed V and J ends, which lost 0 bases and 0 bases, there was a span of 7 bases. The CDR3 is 15 amino acids. CDR1 is SGHRS, CDR2 YFSETQ, per germline. CDR3 loop: CASSLEQHSYNEQFF. The CDR3 DNA follows: TGCGCCAGCAGCTTGGAACAGCACTCCTACAATGAGCAGTTCTTC. Full variable domain (rest looked up from reference TRBV5-1 and TRBJ2-1): KAGVTQTPRYLIKTRGQQVTLSCSPISGHRSVSWYQQTPGQGLQFLFEYFSETQRNKGNFPGRFSGRQFSNSRSEMNVSTLELGDSALYLCASSLEQHSYNEQFFGPGTRLTVL.